This entry lists 26 T cell receptor beta chains sequenced from one sample in a study of Ad26.COV2.S vaccination and SARS-CoV-2 variants. The assay was immunoSEQ multiplex PCR, and TCRdb's table has in-frame clones only and misses some. Of some 180,000 clones detected, roughly 85% appear once; the ten largest clones hold about 5.5%. Sequenced here: peripheral blood, sampled after recovery from COVID-19. Receptors were obtained from a human donor who had recovered from COVID-19.

This sequence joins TRBV5-1 and TRBJ1-1, with TRBD1 as a possible D gene (5 bases). The CDR3 covers 14 residues. V lost 6 bases and J 4 bases, leaving 16 bases between the germline ends. CDR1 SGHRS and CDR2 YFSETQ come from the germline V gene. The CDR3 nucleotides read TGCGCCAGCACCGGGGGAAGGGGAGTCACTGAAGCTTTCTTT. This encodes CASTGGRGVTEAFF. The whole variable domain, filled in from reference TRBV5-1 and TRBJ1-1, reads KAGVTQTPRYLIKTRGQQVTLSCSPISGHRSVSWYQQTPGQGLQFLFEYFSETQRNKGNFPGRFSGRQFSNSRSEMNVSTLELGDSALYLCASTGGRGVTEAFFGQGTRLTVV.

With regard to this clone: The sample carries other DNA sequences with the same CDR3. V is TRBV15 and J is TRBJ2-1, with 10 bases aligning to TRBD2. This CDR3 is 15 amino acids long. The V gene's germline CDR1 is LNHNV and CDR2 YYDKDF (reference sequence). After removal of 3 bases from V and 6 bases from J, the junction contained 5 bases not matched to a gene. CDR3 loop: CATSSGLAEGNEQFF. As DNA, the CDR3 is TGTGCCACCAGCAGTGGACTAGCGGAAGGCAATGAGCAGTTCTTC.

This chain joins TRBV19 and TRBJ1-4, with D unresolved. Germline values: CDR1 LNHDA, CDR2 SQIVND (reference sequence). Trimming took off 3 bases at V and 8 bases at J, with 10 bases between the two ends. CDR3 length: 13 residues. CDR3 amino acids: CASSIEVEEKLFF. CDR3 sequence (DNA): TGTGCCAGTAGTATTGAGGTGGAGGAAAAACTGTTTTTT. The complete variable domain, with remaining parts taken from reference TRBV19 and TRBJ1-4, reads DGGITQSPKYLFRKEGQNVTLSCEQNLNHDAMYWYRQDPGQGLRLIYYSQIVNDFQKGDIAEGYSVSREKKESFPLTVTSAQKNPTAFYLCASSIEVEEKLFFGSGTQLSVL.

The V and J genes are TRBV7-3 and TRBJ2-2; 12 bases are shared with TRBD2. The germline V gene has CDR1 SGHTA and CDR2 FQGTGA. Trimming cost V 0 bases and J 6 bases; bases outside gene matches: 5. The CDR3 is 17 amino acids. The CDR3 nucleotides read TGTGCCAGCAGCTTAACGCGCCTAGCGGGGGGGCCCGGGGAGCTGTTTTTT. Its protein product is CASSLTRLAGGPGELFF.

V and J are TRBV7-2 and TRBJ1-1, with 9 bases that match TRBD1. V was clipped by 6 bases and J by 4 bases; unmatched bases: 6. CDR3 length: 14 residues. The germline V gene has CDR1 SGHTA and CDR2 FQGNSA. The CDR3, as DNA: TGTGCCAGCAGACCACAGGGGGCTGGCACTGAAGCTTTCTTT. Its protein is CASRPQGAGTEAFF.

This sequence joins TRBV19 and TRBJ2-7; 8 positions match TRBD1. V gave up 3 bases and J gave up 3 bases; unmatched junction bases: 4. This CDR3 has 14 residues. Germline V gene sequence: CDR1 LNHDA, CDR2 SQIVND (reference sequence). The CDR3 DNA reads as TGTGCCAGTAGTATTCAGGACAGGGTCTACGAGCAGTACTTC. This sequence encodes CASSIQDRVYEQYF. Filled out from reference TRBV19 and TRBJ2-7, the complete variable domain reads DGGITQSPKYLFRKEGQNVTLSCEQNLNHDAMYWYRQDPGQGLRLIYYSQIVNDFQKGDIAEGYSVSREKKESFPLTVTSAQKNPTAFYLCASSIQDRVYEQYFGPGTRLTVT.

V is TRBV7-9 and J is TRBJ2-7; D gene ambiguous. The CDR3 has 11 residues. The germline V gene encodes CDR1 SEHNR and CDR2 FQNEAQ (reference sequence). Trimming took 7 bases from V and 9 from J, leaving 13 bases between them. CDR3 residues: CASTPGGRQYF. The CDR3 nucleotides are TGTGCCAGCACCCCGGGTGGAAGGCAGTACTTC. The complete variable domain, with remaining parts taken from reference TRBV7-9 and TRBJ2-7, reads DTGVSQNPRHKITKRGQNVTFRCDPISEHNRLYWYRQTLGQGPEFLTYFQNEAQLEKSRLLSDRFSAERPKGSFSTLEIQRTEQGDSAMYLCASTPGGRQYFGPGTRLTVT.

This chain joins TRBV5-1 and TRBJ2-7; no firm D call. Germline CDR1 SGHRS, CDR2 YFSETQ. The CDR3 runs to 13 residues. Trimming cost V 4 bases and J 6 bases, with 14 bases left between them. CDR3 DNA sequence: TGCGCCAGCAGCCCTACGGGTAGACGCGAGCAGTACTTC. This translates into CASSPTGRREQYF. Full variable domain (remainder filled in from reference TRBV5-1 and TRBJ2-7): KAGVTQTPRYLIKTRGQQVTLSCSPISGHRSVSWYQQTPGQGLQFLFEYFSETQRNKGNFPGRFSGRQFSNSRSEMNVSTLELGDSALYLCASSPTGRREQYFGPGTRLTVT.

This chain connects TRBV2 to TRBJ2-1; the match to TRBD2 covers 10 bases. Germline assignment: CDR1 SNHLY and CDR2 FYNNEI. V lost 4 bases, J lost 10 bases, and 7 bases stayed unmatched. CDR3 length: 14 residues. DNA for the CDR3: TGTGCCAGCAGTGCCCTAGCGGGGGAATTAGAGCAGTTCTTC. It codes for CASSALAGELEQFF.

This clone appeared a single time. V usage is TRBV6-2 or TRBV6-3 and J usage is TRBJ2-7; D gene unclear. Germline assignment: CDR1 MNHEY and CDR2 SVGEGT. V shed 5 bases and J shed 4 bases, with 9 bases lying between them. The CDR3 totals 12 residues. The CDR3 DNA follows: TGTGCCAGCAGTCCCCTCGTATACGAGCAGTACTTC. The encoded protein is CASSPLVYEQYF.

The chain is built from TRBV7-9 and TRBJ2-3; D remains ambiguous. The V gene's germline CDR1 is SEHNR and CDR2 FQNEAQ (reference sequence). This CDR3 comprises 13 residues. Trimming shortened V by 5 bases and J by 0 bases, and 6 bases separated the two germline ends. CDR3 nucleotides: TGTGCCAGCAGCGAGAAAAGCACAGATACGCAGTATTTT. Amino acid sequence: CASSEKSTDTQYF.

The chain couples TRBV10-3 to TRBJ2-7, with unresolved D. Trimming left V 9 bases short and J 0 bases short, with 12 bases between. The CDR3 consists of 13 residues. The germline V gene has CDR1 ENHRY and CDR2 SYGVKD. The CDR3 DNA sequence: TGTGCCATGGCGTGGGGAAGCTCCTACGAGCAGTACTTC. Residues: CAMAWGSSYEQYF.

The genes are TRBV9 and TRBJ1-3; maybe TRBD1 (5 bases). The CDR3 has 14 residues. CDR1 and CDR2 from the germline V gene are SGDLS and YYNGEE. V shed 0 bases and J shed 6 bases, with 10 bases lying between them. The DNA of the CDR3 is TGTGCCAGCAGCGTAGGAGGGGAAGTAAACACCATATATTTT. This translates into CASSVGGEVNTIYF.

The chain combines TRBV5-6 with TRBJ1-4; the D is unclear. The CDR3 loop spans 14 amino acids. Trimming left V 1 base short and J 7 bases short, with 11 bases between. Germline V gene data show CDR1 as SGHDT and CDR2 as YYEEEE. The CDR3 DNA is TGTGCCAGCAGCTTGAAGTTAACCCCTGAAAAACTGTTTTTT. It encodes CASSLKLTPEKLFF.

Only a few counts were recorded for this clone. The rearrangement links TRBV20-1 to TRBJ2-1; unclear D gene. The CDR3 is made up of 11 amino acids. Trimming left V 7 bases short and J 4 bases short, with 8 bases between. The germline V gene has CDR1 DFQATT and CDR2 SNEGSKA (reference sequence). The CDR3 region has the DNA TGCAGTGGGTCCTTATACAATGAGCAGTTCTTC. This translates into CSGSLYNEQFF.

This chain links TRBV14 with TRBJ2-1; TRBD2 matches at 11 bases. The ends lost 9 bases at V and 3 bases at J; junction bases unmatched: 7. Germline CDR1 reads SGHDN; CDR2 reads FVKESK. The CDR3 contains 15 residues. CDR3 region: CASRNSGRGYNEQFF. Here the CDR3 DNA reads TGTGCCAGTAGGAATAGCGGGAGGGGCTACAATGAGCAGTTCTTC.

The chain links TRBV5-1 to TRBJ2-7; D is unresolved. This CDR3 has 14 amino acids. Germline V lookup: CDR1 SGHRS, CDR2 YFSETQ. Trimming took 0 bases from V and 1 from J, leaving 8 bases between them. The CDR3 region is CASSLVQLSYEQYF. The CDR3 region has the DNA TGCGCCAGCAGCTTGGTACAGCTTTCCTACGAGCAGTACTTC.

This rearrangement joins TRBV6-5 to TRBJ2-7; the match to TRBD1 covers 11 bases. The CDR3 length is 16 residues. The germline gives CDR1 MNHEY, CDR2 SVGAGI. The junction had 7 bases not matched to a gene; V was cut back by 2 bases and J by 4 bases. The CDR3: CASSYRRTGGGYEQYF. CDR3 sequence (DNA): TGTGCCAGCAGTTACCGAAGGACAGGGGGCGGGTACGAGCAGTACTTC.

The rearrangement uses TRBV7-3 and TRBJ1-3; no clear D gene. Trimming cost V 8 bases and J 0 bases, with 11 bases left between them. The germline V gene encodes CDR1 SGHTA and CDR2 FQGTGA. The CDR3 totals 14 residues. The CDR3 loop reads CASGSPSSGNTIYF. The CDR3 DNA reads as TGTGCCAGCGGGAGCCCCAGCTCTGGAAACACCATATATTTT.

The chain employs TRBV2 and TRBJ2-4; TRBD2 matches 10 bases. Germline lookup yields CDR1 SNHLY and CDR2 FYNNEI. The length of the CDR3 is 19 residues. Losses at the gene ends were 3 bases for V and 4 bases for J; bases not matched to a gene: 15. DNA of the CDR3: TGTGCCAGCAGTGACGTGGGCACGGCTAGCGGGGGCTTTAAAAACATTCAGTACTTC. Translated, it gives CASSDVGTASGGFKNIQYF.

V and J are TRBV7-3 and TRBJ2-1; 11 nucleotides line up with TRBD2. The CDR3 sequence is 14 residues long. The germline gives CDR1 SGHTA, CDR2 FQGTGA. V lost 5 bases, J lost 7 bases, and 4 bases stayed unmatched. The CDR3 bases are TGTGCCAGCAGCCTTAGCGGGGGGGTAAATGAGCAGTTCTTC. This translates into CASSLSGGVNEQFF.

This rearrangement joins TRBV28 to TRBJ1-1, with 7 bases lining up with TRBD1. Germline CDR1 MDHEN, CDR2 SYDVKM. The CDR3 has 14 residues. J lost 4 bases, V lost 2 bases, and 4 bases had no gene match. For the CDR3, the DNA is TGTGCCAGCAGTTTAGGGGACAGACTCACTGAAGCTTTCTTT. This codes for CASSLGDRLTEAFF.

The chain carries TRBV5-4 and TRBJ2-1, with 8 bases lining up with TRBD1. The germline CDR1 and CDR2 sequences are SGHNT and YYREEE (reference sequence). The CDR3 is 14 residues long. The V segment lost 9 bases and the J segment 3 bases; nucleotides outside the gene matches: 8. The CDR3 nucleotides read TGTGCCACCGCGACAGGGGATTACTACAATGAGCAGTTCTTC. This codes for CATATGDYYNEQFF. Combining the CDR3 with reference TRBV5-4 and TRBJ2-1 gives the whole variable domain ETGVTQSPTHLIKTRGQQVTLRCSSQSGHNTVSWYQQALGQGPQFIFQYYREEENGRGNFPPRFSGLQFPNYSSELNVNALELDDSALYLCATATGDYYNEQFFGPGTRLTVL.

This chain links TRBV7-2 with TRBJ2-5; TRBD2 agrees at 10 bases. This CDR3 contains 18 residues. CDR1 and CDR2 from the germline V gene are SGHTA and FQGNSA. V lost 3 bases to trimming and J lost 7 bases; unmatched junction nucleotides: 17. In DNA form, the CDR3 reads TGTGCCAGCAGCTTTCGACTAGCGGGCTCCCCCGATATGGGGACCCAGTACTTC. It specifies CASSFRLAGSPDMGTQYF.

On this clone itself: Different DNA sequences within this sample yield the same CDR3. The chain carries TRBV29-1 and TRBJ1-2; D perhaps matches TRBD1 (6 bases). Germline V lookup: CDR1 SQVTM, CDR2 ANQGSEA. This CDR3 has 12 amino acids. V lost 7 bases and J 2 bases, leaving 11 bases between the germline ends. In DNA, the CDR3 is TGCAGCGCGGGACATCTGAACTATGGCTACACCTTC. Encoded protein: CSAGHLNYGYTF.

The CDR3: CAWSWTGTGELFF. The DNA of the CDR3 is TGTGCCTGGAGTTGGACAGGGACCGGGGAGCTGTTTTTT. The chain has TRBV30 and TRBJ2-2; 8 bases are shared with TRBD1. This CDR3 is built from 13 residues. Germline V gene lookup returns CDR1 GTSNPN and CDR2 SVGIG (reference sequence). Trimming cost V 2 bases and J 5 bases; bases outside gene matches: 1.